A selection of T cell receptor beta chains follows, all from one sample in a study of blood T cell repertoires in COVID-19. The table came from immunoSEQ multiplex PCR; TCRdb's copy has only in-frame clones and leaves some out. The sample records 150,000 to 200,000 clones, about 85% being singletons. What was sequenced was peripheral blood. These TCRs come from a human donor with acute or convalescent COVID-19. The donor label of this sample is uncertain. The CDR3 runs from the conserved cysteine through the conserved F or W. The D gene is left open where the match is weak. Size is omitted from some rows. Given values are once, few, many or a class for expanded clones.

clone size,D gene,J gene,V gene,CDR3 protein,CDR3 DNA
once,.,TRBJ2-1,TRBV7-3,CASSVSGGADEQFF,TGTGCCAGCAGCGTCTCTGGGGGGGCCGATGAGCAGTTCTTC
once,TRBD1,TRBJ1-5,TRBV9,CASSGRTGDNGNQPQHF,TGTGCCAGCAGCGGCCGGACAGGGGACAACGGCAATCAGCCCCAGCATTTT
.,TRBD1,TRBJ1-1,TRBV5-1,CASSWTTGKNTEAFF,TGCGCCAGCAGTTGGACGACAGGGAAGAACACTGAAGCTTTCTTT
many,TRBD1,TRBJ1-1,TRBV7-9,CASSHPRDRGPNTEAFF,TGTGCCAGCAGCCACCCCAGGGACAGGGGGCCGAACACTGAAGCTTTCTTT
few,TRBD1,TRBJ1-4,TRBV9,CASSVGLDREDGKLFF,TGTGCCAGCAGCGTAGGGTTGGACAGGGAAGATGGAAAACTGTTTTTT
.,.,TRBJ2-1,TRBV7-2,CASSNRGSYNEQFF,TGTGCCAGCAGCAACCGGGGGTCCTACAATGAGCAGTTCTTC
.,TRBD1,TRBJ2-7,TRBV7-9,CASSFPLDRGYEQYF,TGTGCCAGCAGCTTCCCCTTGGACAGGGGGTACGAGCAGTACTTC
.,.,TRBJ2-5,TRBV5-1,CASSTDWGETQYF,TGCGCCAGCAGCACGGACTGGGGTGAGACCCAGTACTTC
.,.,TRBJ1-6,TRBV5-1,CASSADELLAAPDSSYNSPLHF,TGCGCCAGCAGCGCCGATGAGCTCCTGGCAGCCCCGGACAGCTCCTATAATTCACCCCTCCACTTT
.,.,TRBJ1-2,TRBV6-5,CASSYSWGVKGYGYTF,TGTGCCAGCAGTTACTCGTGGGGGGTAAAGGGCTATGGCTACACCTTC
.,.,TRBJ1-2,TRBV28,CASRNPGANYGYTF,TGTGCCAGCAGAAATCCAGGGGCTAACTATGGCTACACCTTC
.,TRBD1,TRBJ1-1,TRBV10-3,CAISGGIGDRGFEAFF,TGTGCCATCAGTGGGGGGATAGGGGACAGGGGATTTGAAGCTTTCTTT
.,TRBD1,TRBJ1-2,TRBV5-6,CASTRGGQGVNGYTF,TGTGCCAGCACGCGGGGTGGACAGGGGGTGAATGGCTACACCTTC
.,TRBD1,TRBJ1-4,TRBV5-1,CASSYDRGDEKLFF,TGCGCCAGCAGTTACGACAGGGGTGATGAAAAACTGTTTTTT
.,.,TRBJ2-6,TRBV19,CASTHAGSGANVLTF,TGTGCCAGTACCCATGCAGGCTCCGGGGCCAACGTCCTGACTTTC
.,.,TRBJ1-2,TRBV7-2,CASSLATGRANYGYTF,TGTGCCAGCAGCTTAGCCACAGGGCGGGCGAACTATGGCTACACCTTC
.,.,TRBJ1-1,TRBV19,CASSTYRVPNTEAFF,TGTGCCAGTAGTACCTACAGGGTCCCGAACACTGAAGCTTTCTTT
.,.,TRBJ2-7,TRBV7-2,CASSFKGVEAYEQYF,TGTGCCAGCAGCTTTAAGGGGGTCGAGGCCTACGAGCAGTACTTC
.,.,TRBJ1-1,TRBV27,CASSLGGRPRNTEAFF,TGTGCCAGCAGTTTAGGAGGGAGACCGAGGAACACTGAAGCTTTCTTT
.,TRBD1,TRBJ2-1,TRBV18,CASSPGTGAYNEQFF,TGTGCCAGCTCACCAGGGACAGGGGCGTACAATGAGCAGTTCTTC
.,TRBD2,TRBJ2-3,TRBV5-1,CASSPPGLAGGRTDTQYF,TGCGCCAGCAGCCCGCCGGGACTAGCGGGGGGGCGTACAGATACGCAGTATTTT
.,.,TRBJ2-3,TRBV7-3,CASSLMVRVADTQYF,TGTGCCAGCAGCTTAATGGTTAGAGTAGCAGATACGCAGTATTTT
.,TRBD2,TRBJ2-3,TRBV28,CASHTSGSTDTQYF,TGTGCCAGCCATACTAGCGGGAGCACAGATACGCAGTATTTT
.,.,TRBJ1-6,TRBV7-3,CASSLRGANSPLHF,TGTGCCAGCAGCTTAAGGGGAGCGAATTCACCCCTCCACTTT
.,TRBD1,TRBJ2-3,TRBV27,CASSPDRGRDTQYF,TGTGCCAGCAGTCCCGACAGGGGCAGAGATACGCAGTATTTT
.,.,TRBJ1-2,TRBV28,CASSGLPPGYTF,TGTGCCAGCAGTGGACTCCCGCCTGGCTACACCTTC
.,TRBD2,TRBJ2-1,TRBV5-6,CASSLFLAGDQFF,TGTGCCAGCAGCTTGTTTCTAGCGGGGGACCAATTCTTC
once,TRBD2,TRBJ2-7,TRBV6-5,CASSYSAGTRPYEQYF,TGTGCCAGCAGTTACTCGGCCGGGACTAGACCCTACGAGCAGTACTTC
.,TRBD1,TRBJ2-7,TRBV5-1,CASSLIQGAREQYF,TGCGCCAGCAGCTTGATACAGGGGGCGAGGGAGCAGTACTTC
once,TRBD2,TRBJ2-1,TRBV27,CASSLFRPAGAYNEQFF,TGTGCCAGCAGTTTATTTAGGCCAGCGGGGGCGTACAATGAGCAGTTCTTC
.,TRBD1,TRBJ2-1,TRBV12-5,CASGLARWDRGIENEQFF,TGTGCTAGTGGTTTGGCCCGCTGGGACAGGGGGATTGAGAATGAGCAGTTCTTC
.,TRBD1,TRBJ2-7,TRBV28,CASSSPGTGGYEQYF,TGTGCCAGCAGTTCTCCCGGGACAGGGGGCTACGAGCAGTACTTC